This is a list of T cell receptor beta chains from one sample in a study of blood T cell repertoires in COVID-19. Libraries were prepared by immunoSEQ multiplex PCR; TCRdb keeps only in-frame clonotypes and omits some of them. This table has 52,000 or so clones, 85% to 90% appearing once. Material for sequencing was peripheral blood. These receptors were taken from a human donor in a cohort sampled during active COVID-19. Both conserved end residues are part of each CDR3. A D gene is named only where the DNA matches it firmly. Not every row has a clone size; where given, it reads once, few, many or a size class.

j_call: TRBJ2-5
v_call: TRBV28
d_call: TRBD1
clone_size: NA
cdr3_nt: TGTGCCAGCACGGGACAGCCACTGCCGACCCAGTACTTC
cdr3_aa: CASTGQPLPTQYF

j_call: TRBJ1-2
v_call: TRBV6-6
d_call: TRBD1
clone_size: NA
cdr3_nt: TGTGCCAGCAGTACGATCGACAGGGGCTATGGCTACACCTTC
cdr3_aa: CASSTIDRGYGYTF

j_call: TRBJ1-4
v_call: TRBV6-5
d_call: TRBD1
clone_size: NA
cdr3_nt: TGTGCCAGCAGCATGACAGGGGGCAATGAAAAACTGTTTTTT
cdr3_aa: CASSMTGGNEKLFF

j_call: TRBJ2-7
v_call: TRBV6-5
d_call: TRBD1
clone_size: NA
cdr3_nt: TGTGCCAGCAGTTGGGACAGGAGGCGGGGCTCCTACGAGCAGTACTTC
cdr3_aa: CASSWDRRRGSYEQYF

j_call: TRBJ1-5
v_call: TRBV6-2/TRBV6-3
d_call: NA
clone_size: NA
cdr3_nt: TGTGCCAGCAGCCCCCGGCAGGCGGGGGATCAGCCCCAGCATTTT
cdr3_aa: CASSPRQAGDQPQHF

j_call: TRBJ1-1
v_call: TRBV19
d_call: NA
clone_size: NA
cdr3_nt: TGTGCCAGTAGTATAGCGTGGCGACAGGCAAACACTGAAGCTTTCTTT
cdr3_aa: CASSIAWRQANTEAFF

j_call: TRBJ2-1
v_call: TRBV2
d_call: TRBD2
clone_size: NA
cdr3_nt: TGTGCCAGCAGTGAAGCGCTAGCGGGGGGTTCAAATGAGCAGTTCTTC
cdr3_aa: CASSEALAGGSNEQFF

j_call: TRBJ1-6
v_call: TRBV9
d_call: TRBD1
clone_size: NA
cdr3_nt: TGTGCCAGCAGCGTAGATGGACAGGGGGCCTCACCCCTCCACTTT
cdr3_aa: CASSVDGQGASPLHF

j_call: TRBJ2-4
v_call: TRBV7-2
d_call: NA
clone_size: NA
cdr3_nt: TGTGCCAGCAGCTTGCGAAACATTCAGTACTTC
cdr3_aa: CASSLRNIQYF

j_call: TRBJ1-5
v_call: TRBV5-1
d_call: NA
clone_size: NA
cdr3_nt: TGCGCCAGCAGCTTGTCAGGGGTCCCCAATCAGCCCCAGCATTTT
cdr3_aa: CASSLSGVPNQPQHF

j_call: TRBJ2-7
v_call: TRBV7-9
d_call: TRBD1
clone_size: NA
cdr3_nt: TGTGCCAGCAGCCCCCGACAGGGGCTGGGGTCCTACGAGCAGTACTTC
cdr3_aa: CASSPRQGLGSYEQYF

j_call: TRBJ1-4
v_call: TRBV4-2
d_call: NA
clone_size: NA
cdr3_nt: TGTGCCAGCAGCCCTATGAAAGGGGAGGGTGAAAAACTGTTTTTT
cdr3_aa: CASSPMKGEGEKLFF

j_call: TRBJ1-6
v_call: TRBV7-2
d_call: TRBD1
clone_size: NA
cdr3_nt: TGTGCCAGCAGCTCCGGACAGGGCAGGTTTTCACCCCTCCACTTT
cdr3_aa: CASSSGQGRFSPLHF

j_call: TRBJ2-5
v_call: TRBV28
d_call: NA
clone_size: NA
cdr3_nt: TGTGCCAGCAGTTCCTCGTACGGGAGCCGGGAGACCCAGTACTTC
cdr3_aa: CASSSSYGSRETQYF

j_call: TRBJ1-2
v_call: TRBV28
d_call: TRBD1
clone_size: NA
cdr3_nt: TGTGCCAGCAGTCTCCTGGACAGGATGGGCTATGGCTACACCTTC
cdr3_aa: CASSLLDRMGYGYTF

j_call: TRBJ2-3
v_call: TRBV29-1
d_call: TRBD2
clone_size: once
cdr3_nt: TGCAGCTCGAGCGGGGCTAGCGGGGTCTCAGATACGCAGTATTTT
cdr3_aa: CSSSGASGVSDTQYF

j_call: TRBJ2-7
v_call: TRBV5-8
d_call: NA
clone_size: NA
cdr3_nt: TGTGCCAGCAGCTTCAGCTCCTACGAGCAGTACTTC
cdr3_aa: CASSFSSYEQYF

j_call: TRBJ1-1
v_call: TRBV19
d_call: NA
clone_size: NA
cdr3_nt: TGTGCCAGTAGGCTTGTGCACGGGGGTAACACTGAAGCTTTCTTT
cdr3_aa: CASRLVHGGNTEAFF

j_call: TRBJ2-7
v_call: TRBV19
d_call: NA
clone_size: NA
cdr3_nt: TGTGCCAGTAGTATGCAGGGCTCAGGGTCCGCCTACGAGCAGTACTTC
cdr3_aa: CASSMQGSGSAYEQYF

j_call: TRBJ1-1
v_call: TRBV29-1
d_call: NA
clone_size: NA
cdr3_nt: TGCAGCGTTGTGACCTCCGGAGCTCCATCCATCGTCGCTGAAGCTTTCTTT
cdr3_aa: CSVVTSGAPSIVAEAFF

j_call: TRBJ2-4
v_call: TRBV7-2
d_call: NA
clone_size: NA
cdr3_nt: TGTGCCAGCAGCTTAGGAACCGCAGATCAGTACTTC
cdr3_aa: CASSLGTADQYF

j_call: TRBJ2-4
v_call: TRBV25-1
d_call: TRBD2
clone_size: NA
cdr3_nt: TGTGCCAGCAGTGAATGGGGGGAGGGGATCAGTACCATTCAGTACTTC
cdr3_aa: CASSEWGEGISTIQYF

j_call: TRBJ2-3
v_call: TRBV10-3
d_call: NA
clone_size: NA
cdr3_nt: TGTGCCATCACCAGCGGATTTAGCACAGATACGCAGTATTTT
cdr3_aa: CAITSGFSTDTQYF

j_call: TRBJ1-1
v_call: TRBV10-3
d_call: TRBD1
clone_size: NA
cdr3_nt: TGTGCCATCAGTGAGCCCCTGACAGGGTATGCTTTCTTT
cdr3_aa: CAISEPLTGYAFF

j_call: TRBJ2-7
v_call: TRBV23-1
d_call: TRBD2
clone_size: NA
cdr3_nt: TGCGCCAGCCGGACTAGCGGGGGGAACTCTGCAGCCTACGAGCAGTACTTC
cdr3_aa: CASRTSGGNSAAYEQYF

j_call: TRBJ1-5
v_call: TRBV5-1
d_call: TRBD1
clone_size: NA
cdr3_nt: TGCGCCAGCAGCTCCGGGACAGGAGGGCAGCCCCAGCATTTT
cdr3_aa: CASSSGTGGQPQHF

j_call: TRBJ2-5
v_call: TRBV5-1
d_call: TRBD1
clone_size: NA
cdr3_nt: TGCGCCAGCAGCCTTGGAGACAGGGGGGAAGAGACCCAGTACTTC
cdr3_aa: CASSLGDRGEETQYF

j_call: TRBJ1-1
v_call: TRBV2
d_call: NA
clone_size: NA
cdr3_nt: TGTGCCAGCAGGGGGGCCCTTGGATTCTCTGAAGCTTTCTTT
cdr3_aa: CASRGALGFSEAFF

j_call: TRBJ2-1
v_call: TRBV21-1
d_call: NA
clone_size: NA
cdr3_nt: TGTGCCAGCAGCAAAGCGCGGGGGTTATCCCTACGTACTAATGAGCAGTTCTTC
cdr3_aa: CASSKARGLSLRTNEQFF

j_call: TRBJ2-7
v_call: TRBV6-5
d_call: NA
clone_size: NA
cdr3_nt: TGTGCCAGCAGTCCCACCGGGACATCTGCCTACGAGCAGTACTTC
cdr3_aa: CASSPTGTSAYEQYF

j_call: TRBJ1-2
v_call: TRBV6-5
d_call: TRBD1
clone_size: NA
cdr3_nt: TGTGCCACCGCGACAGGGAACTATGGCTACACCTTC
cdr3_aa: CATATGNYGYTF

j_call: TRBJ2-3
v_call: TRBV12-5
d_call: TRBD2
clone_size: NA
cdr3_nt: TGTGCTAGTGGTTGGACTAGCGGGGGCACAGATACGCAGTATTTT
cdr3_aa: CASGWTSGGTDTQYF

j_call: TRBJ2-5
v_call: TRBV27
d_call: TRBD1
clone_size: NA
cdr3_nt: TGTGCCAGCAGTTTACAGGGGGCAATACTACAAGAGACCCAGTACTTC
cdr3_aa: CASSLQGAILQETQYF

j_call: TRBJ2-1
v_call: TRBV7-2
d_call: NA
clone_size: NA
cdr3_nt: TGTGCCAGCAGCCTTACCTTGTCGGCGCTAGTTCATGAGCAGTTCTTC
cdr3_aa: CASSLTLSALVHEQFF

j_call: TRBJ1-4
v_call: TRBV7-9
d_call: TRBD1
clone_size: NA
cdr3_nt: TGTGCCAGCAGCTTGGGGGACAGGGGGTCTACTAATGAAAAACTGTTTTTT
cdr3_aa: CASSLGDRGSTNEKLFF

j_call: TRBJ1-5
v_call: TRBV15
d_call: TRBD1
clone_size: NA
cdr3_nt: TGTGCCACCAGCCGGGGACAGGATAATCAGCCCCAGCATTTT
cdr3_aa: CATSRGQDNQPQHF

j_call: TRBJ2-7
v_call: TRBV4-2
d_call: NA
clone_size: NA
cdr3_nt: TGTGCCAGCAGCCAAGATCGTGCCTACGAGCAGTACTTC
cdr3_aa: CASSQDRAYEQYF

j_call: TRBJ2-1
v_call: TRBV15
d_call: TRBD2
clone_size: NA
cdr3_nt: TGTGCCACCAGCAGAGGGTCGGTAGCGGGACTCGATGAGCAGTTCTTC
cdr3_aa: CATSRGSVAGLDEQFF

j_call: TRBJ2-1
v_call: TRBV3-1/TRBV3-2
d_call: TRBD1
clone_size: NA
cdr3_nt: TGTGCCAGCAGCCCCTGGGACAGGGGGCATGAGCAGTTCTTC
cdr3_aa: CASSPWDRGHEQFF

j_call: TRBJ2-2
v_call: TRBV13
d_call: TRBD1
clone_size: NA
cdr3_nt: TGTGCCAGCAGCCCCGACAGGGGGATATACACCGGGGAGCTGTTTTTT
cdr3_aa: CASSPDRGIYTGELFF

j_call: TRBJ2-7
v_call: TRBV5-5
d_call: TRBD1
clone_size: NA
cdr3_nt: TGTGCCAGCAGCCCCGACAGGGGCTACCTCTACGAGCAGTACTTC
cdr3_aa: CASSPDRGYLYEQYF

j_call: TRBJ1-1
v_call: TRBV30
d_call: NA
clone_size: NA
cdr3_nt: TGTGCCTGGAGGATGGACAGCGAAGCTTTCTTT
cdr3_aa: CAWRMDSEAFF

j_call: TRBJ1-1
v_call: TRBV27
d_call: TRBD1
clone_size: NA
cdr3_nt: TGTGCCAGCAGTCCCCGGGACAGGGGTAACACTGAAGCTTTCTTT
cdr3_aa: CASSPRDRGNTEAFF

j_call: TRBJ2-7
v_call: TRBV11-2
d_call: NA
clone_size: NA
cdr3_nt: TGTGCCAGCAGCTCCGCCATTAGAGCCTACGAGCAGTACTTC
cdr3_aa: CASSSAIRAYEQYF

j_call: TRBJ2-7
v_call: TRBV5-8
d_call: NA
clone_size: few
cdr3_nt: TGTGCCAGCAGCTTGGTACAGGGACCCTACGAGCAGTACTTC
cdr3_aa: CASSLVQGPYEQYF